This T cell receptor (beta chain) came from a study of neurological immune-mediated disorders. This clonotype was detected ten times or more. This CDR3 region has 15 residues. Germline CDR1 is SGHRS and CDR2 is YFSETQ. Deletions cut 0 bases from V and 4 bases from J, with 12 bases between. cDNA was made by 5'RACE with 10-nucleotide random UMIs. Each CDR3 protein gets one entry after TCRdb re-called the 5' RACE reads with MiXCR. Found here are tens of thousands of distinct CDR3 sequences, about 13% of them singletons; the top ten hold about 2.5%. Documented time point: longitudinal time-point 2. A total of 2 million PBMCs stored at -80 degrees C provided the unsorted libraries.

The sample consisted of PBMCs. This TCR was sampled from a woman in her thirties or forties in good health. The V call is TRBV5-1, the J call TRBJ2-3; D possibly corresponds to TRBD1 (6 bases). The CDR3 DNA follows: TGCGCCAGCAGCTTGGCAGGGGCAGTCGCAGATACGCAGTATTTT. Its translation: CASSLAGAVADTQYF.